Listed below are T cell receptor beta chains from one sample, sequenced in a study of T cell repertoires in cytomegalovirus infection. Via MiXCR, TCRdb re-called the reads, giving one row per CDR3 protein. The sample carries 400,000 to 550,000 distinct CDR3 sequences, 11% recorded once. Sequenced: PBMCs. Source of these receptors: a human donor in good health (CMV status not recorded). Some clones in this sample may be carry-over from other donors' samples. The CDR3 runs from the conserved cysteine through the conserved F or W. D genes are given only for firm matches. Expanded clones are given a class, and other clones once, few, many or no size at all.

>TRBD1|TRBJ1-5|TRBV12-3/TRBV12-4|many
CASSGDRYDQPQHF
TGTGCCAGCAGCGGGGACAGGTACGATCAGCCCCAGCATTTT
>.|TRBJ2-6|TRBV7-9|few
CASNSISGANVLTF
TGTGCCAGCAACAGTATCTCTGGGGCCAACGTCCTGACTTTC
>TRBD2|TRBJ2-3|TRBV29-1|many
CSVEDIAGEGITQYF
TGCAGCGTTGAAGATATAGCGGGAGAGGGAATTACGCAGTATTTT
>.|TRBJ2-3|TRBV7-6|many
CASSSVVGTRRQGGTDTQYF
TGTGCCAGCAGCTCCGTGGTCGGGACTAGACGACAGGGTGGCACAGATACGCAGTATTTT
>.|TRBJ2-7|TRBV3-1|.
CASSHGSYEQYF
TGTGCCAGCAGCCACGGTTCCTACGAGCAGTACTTC
>.|TRBJ2-7|TRBV18|few
CASSPVRLDPYEQYF
TGTGCCAGCTCACCCGTCCGTCTAGATCCTTACGAGCAGTACTTC
>TRBD1|TRBJ2-7|TRBV6-5|many
CASSYTDREYEQYF
TGTGCCAGCAGTTATACGGACAGGGAGTACGAGCAGTACTTC
>.|TRBJ2-7|TRBV28|few
CASSLPVPQEQYF
TGTGCCAGCAGTTTACCAGTCCCCCAAGAGCAGTACTTC
>.|TRBJ1-1|TRBV3-1|.
CASSQERAVNTEAFF
TGTGCCAGCAGCCAAGAGCGAGCGGTGAACACTGAAGCTTTCTTT
>.|TRBJ2-3|TRBV3-1|.
CASRPISTDTQYF
TGTGCCAGCAGGCCTATTAGCACAGATACGCAGTATTTT
>.|TRBJ2-2|TRBV2|many
CASRVAPNTGELFF
TGTGCCAGCAGGGTAGCGCCGAACACCGGGGAGCTGTTTTTT
>.|TRBJ1-5|TRBV5-6|many
CASSLTGLNQPQHF
TGTGCCAGCAGCTTGACAGGCTTGAATCAGCCCCAGCATTTT
>.|TRBJ2-5|TRBV7-6|.
CTSSFRIGETQYF
TGTACTAGCAGCTTTCGGATTGGGGAGACCCAGTACTTC
>TRBD1|TRBJ2-3|TRBV5-1|.
CASSDRTGRRNTQYF
TGCGCCAGCAGCGACCGGACAGGGCGCCGTAACACGCAGTATTTT
>.|TRBJ1-1|TRBV12-3/TRBV12-4|many
CASRKAGEAFF
TGTGCCAGCAGAAAGGCAGGTGAAGCTTTCTTT
>.|TRBJ2-7|TRBV5-1|few
CASSFTVTGEQYF
TGCGCCAGCAGCTTTACAGTTACGGGGGAGCAGTACTTC
>.|TRBJ2-1|TRBV10-1|many
CASSETGGASYNEQFF
TGCGCCAGCAGTGAGACGGGGGGCGCCTCCTACAATGAGCAGTTCTTC
>.|TRBJ2-5|TRBV12-3/TRBV12-4|few
CASSSTNQETQYF
TGTGCCAGCAGCTCGACTAACCAAGAGACCCAGTACTTC
>.|TRBJ2-7|TRBV19|few
CASSMRTDLYEQYF
TGTGCCAGTAGTATGAGGACAGACCTCTACGAGCAGTACTTC
>.|TRBJ2-3|TRBV20-1|many
CSAPLPTGADTQYF
TGCAGTGCCCCTCTCCCGACAGGAGCAGATACGCAGTATTTT
>.|TRBJ2-7|TRBV18|many
CASSPGSAGRYEQYF
TGTGCCAGCTCACCAGGGTCAGCAGGGAGATACGAGCAGTACTTC
>TRBD1|TRBJ2-3|TRBV5-4|many
CASSLNRGLPDTQYF
TGTGCCAGCAGCTTGAACAGGGGTCTTCCGGATACGCAGTATTTT
>.|TRBJ2-5|TRBV28|.
CASSGGTALPYQETQYF
TGTGCCAGCAGTGGCGGGACAGCTCTACCCTACCAAGAGACCCAGTACTTC
>TRBD1|TRBJ1-1|TRBV6-1|many
CASRTQGPPEAFF
TGTGCCAGCAGAACACAGGGGCCTCCTGAAGCTTTCTTT
>.|TRBJ1-2|TRBV5-5|many
CASSSQTRTNYGYTF
TGTGCCAGCAGCTCCCAGACGCGAACTAACTATGGCTACACCTTC
>TRBD2|TRBJ2-5|TRBV29-1|few
CSVARTSGRETQYF
TGCAGCGTTGCCCGGACTAGCGGGAGAGAGACCCAGTACTTC
>.|TRBJ2-1|TRBV11-2|.
CASSPEGPYNEQFF
TGTGCCAGCAGCCCCGAGGGACCCTACAATGAGCAGTTCTTC
>.|TRBJ2-5|TRBV5-1|.
CASSLDRANGETQYF
TGCGCCAGCAGCTTGGACAGGGCAAATGGAGAGACCCAGTACTTC
>.|TRBJ2-7|TRBV4-1|many
CASSQDTALFYEQYF
TGCGCCAGCAGCCAAGATACCGCCCTTTTCTACGAGCAGTACTTC
>TRBD2|TRBJ2-5|TRBV20-1|many
CSALAGGQTQYF
TGCAGTGCTCTTGCGGGAGGGCAGACCCAGTACTTC
>TRBD2|TRBJ2-6|TRBV5-1|many
CASSLAGLAAGANVLTF
TGCGCCAGCAGCTTGGCGGGACTAGCAGCTGGGGCCAACGTCCTGACTTTC
>.|TRBJ2-4|TRBV15|few
CATSREALSIQYF
TGTGCCACCAGCAGAGAGGCCTTGAGCATTCAGTACTTC
>.|TRBJ1-1|TRBV20-1|.
CSAAWGVKGTEAFF
TGCAGTGCTGCGTGGGGGGTTAAGGGCACTGAAGCTTTCTTT
>TRBD1|TRBJ2-5|TRBV7-9|many
CASSLVRGDRETQYF
TGTGCCAGCAGCTTAGTAAGAGGGGACAGGGAGACCCAGTACTTC
>.|TRBJ1-1|TRBV5-1|many
CASSLGRPFEAFF
TGCGCCAGCAGCTTAGGACGGCCCTTTGAAGCTTTCTTT
>.|TRBJ2-1|TRBV11-2|few
CASQPGGGDEQFF
TGTGCCAGCCAACCCGGGGGAGGTGATGAGCAGTTCTTC
>TRBD2|TRBJ2-1|TRBV20-1|few
CSTLGGNSYNEQFF
TGCAGTACTTTGGGAGGGAACTCCTACAATGAGCAGTTCTTC
>.|TRBJ1-2|TRBV7-2|many
CASSLDWESNYGYTF
TGTGCCAGCAGCTTAGATTGGGAATCTAACTATGGCTACACCTTC
>TRBD1|TRBJ1-5|TRBV7-9|many
CASSSTGTGKHQPQHF
TGTGCCAGCAGCTCAACCGGGACAGGGAAGCATCAGCCCCAGCATTTT
>.|TRBJ2-5|TRBV12-3/TRBV12-4|many
CASSLLQIGTQYF
TGTGCCAGCAGTTTGCTCCAAATTGGGACCCAGTACTTC
>TRBD2|TRBJ2-7|TRBV11-3|.
CASSLVPSGSSTEQYF
TGTGCCAGCAGCTTAGTTCCTAGCGGGAGTTCTACGGAGCAGTACTTC
>TRBD2|TRBJ2-2|TRBV5-4|many
CASSLVRGGNTGELFF
TGTGCCAGCAGCTTGGTCCGGGGGGGTAACACCGGGGAGCTGTTTTTT
>.|TRBJ2-2|TRBV9|.
CASSAPGPGELFF
TGTGCCAGCAGCGCCCCAGGGCCCGGGGAGCTGTTTTTT
>.|TRBJ1-3|TRBV29-1|few
CSEVNSPGTASSGNTIYF
TGCAGCGAGGTGAATTCCCCCGGGACGGCTAGCTCTGGAAACACCATATATTTT